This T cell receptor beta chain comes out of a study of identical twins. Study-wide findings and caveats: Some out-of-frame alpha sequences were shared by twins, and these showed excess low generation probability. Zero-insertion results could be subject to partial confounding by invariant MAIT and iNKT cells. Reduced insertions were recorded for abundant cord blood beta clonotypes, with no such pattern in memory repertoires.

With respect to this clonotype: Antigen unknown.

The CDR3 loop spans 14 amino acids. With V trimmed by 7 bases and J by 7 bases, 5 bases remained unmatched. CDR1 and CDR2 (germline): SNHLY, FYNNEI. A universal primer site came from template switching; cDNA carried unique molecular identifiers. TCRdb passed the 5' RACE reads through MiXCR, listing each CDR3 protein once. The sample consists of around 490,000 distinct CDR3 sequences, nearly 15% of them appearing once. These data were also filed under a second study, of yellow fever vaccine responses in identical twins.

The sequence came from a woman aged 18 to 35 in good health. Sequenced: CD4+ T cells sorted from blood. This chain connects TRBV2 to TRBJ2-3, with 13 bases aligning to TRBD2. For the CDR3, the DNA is TGTGCCAGCACCGGACTAGCGGGAGTAAATACGCAGTATTTT. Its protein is CASTGLAGVNTQYF.